What follows is one TCR beta chain and its context. The CDR3 is 12 residues long. V gave up 6 bases and J gave up 7 bases, with 10 bases separating them. Germline CDR1 and CDR2: LNHDA and SQIVND (reference sequence). The sample comes from a study of blood T cell repertoires in COVID-19. In the study overall: Whether acute or convalescent, the COVID-19 samples came from the United States, Italy and Spain. The cDNA or gDNA used as material had been derived from T cells, B-cell-depleted T cells, or PBMCs.

Seattle's cohort entered during active infection and was followed longitudinally. Original data processing: From reference gene primer amplification, estimates of nucleated cell counts were derived. Sequencing was performed with immunoSEQ multiplex PCR; in TCRdb, only in-frame clones are kept and a portion is missing. Clone size and the V and J calls come from that table; the DNA yielded D and trimming. The sample shows 200,000 to 300,000 clones, 80% to 95% of them seen only once. The sequence was obtained from a man younger than 40 with COVID-19, enrolled during active disease. Source material: peripheral blood. The gene calls are TRBV19 and TRBJ1-5, with D maybe TRBD1 (5 bases). The CDR3 DNA reads as TGTGCCAGTAGCCGGGGGACCCAGCCCCAGCATTTT. This translates into CASSRGTQPQHF.